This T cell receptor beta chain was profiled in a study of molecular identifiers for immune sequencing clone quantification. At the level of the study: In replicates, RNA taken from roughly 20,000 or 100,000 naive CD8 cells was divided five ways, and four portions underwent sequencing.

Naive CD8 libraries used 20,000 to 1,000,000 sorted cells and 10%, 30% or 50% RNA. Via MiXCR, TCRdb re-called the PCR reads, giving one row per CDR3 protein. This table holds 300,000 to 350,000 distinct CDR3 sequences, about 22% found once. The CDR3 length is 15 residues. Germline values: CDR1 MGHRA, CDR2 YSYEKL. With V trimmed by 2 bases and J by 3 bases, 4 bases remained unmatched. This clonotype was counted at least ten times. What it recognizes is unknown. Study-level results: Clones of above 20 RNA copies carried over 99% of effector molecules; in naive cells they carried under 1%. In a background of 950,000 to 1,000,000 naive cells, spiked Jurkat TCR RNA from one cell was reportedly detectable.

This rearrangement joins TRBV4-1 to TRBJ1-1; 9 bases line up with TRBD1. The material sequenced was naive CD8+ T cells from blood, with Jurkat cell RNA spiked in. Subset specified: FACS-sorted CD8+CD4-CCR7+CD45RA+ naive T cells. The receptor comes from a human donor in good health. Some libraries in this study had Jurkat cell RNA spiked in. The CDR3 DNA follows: TGCGCCAGCAGCCAACCTTGGACAGGGGACACTGAAGCTTTCTTT. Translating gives CASSQPWTGDTEAFF.